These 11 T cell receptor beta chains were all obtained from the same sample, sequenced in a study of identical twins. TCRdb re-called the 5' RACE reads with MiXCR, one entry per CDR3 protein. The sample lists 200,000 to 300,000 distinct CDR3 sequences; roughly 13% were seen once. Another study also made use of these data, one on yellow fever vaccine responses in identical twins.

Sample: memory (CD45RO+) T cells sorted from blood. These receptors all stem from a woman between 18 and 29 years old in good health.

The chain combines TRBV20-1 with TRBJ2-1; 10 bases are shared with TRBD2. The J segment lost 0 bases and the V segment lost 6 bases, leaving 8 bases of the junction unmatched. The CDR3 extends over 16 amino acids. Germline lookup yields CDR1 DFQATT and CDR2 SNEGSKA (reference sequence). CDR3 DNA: TGCAGTGCGCGGACTAGCGGAGCGAGCTCCTACAATGAGCAGTTCTTC. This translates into CSARTSGASSYNEQFF.

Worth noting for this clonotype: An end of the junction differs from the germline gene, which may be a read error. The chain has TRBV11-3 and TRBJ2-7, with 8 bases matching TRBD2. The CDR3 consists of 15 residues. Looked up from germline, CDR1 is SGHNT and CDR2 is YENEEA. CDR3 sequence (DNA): TGTGCTAGCAGCCGTGACGGGAGGGCAAGAAGCGAGCAGTACTTC. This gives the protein CASSRDGRARSEQYF. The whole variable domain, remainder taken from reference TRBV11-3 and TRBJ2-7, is EAGVVQSPRYKIIEKKQPVAFWCNPISGHNTLYWYLQNLGQGPELLIRYENEEAVDDSQLPKDRFSAERLKGVDSTLKIQPAELGDSAVYLCASSRDGRARSEQYFGPGTRLTVT.

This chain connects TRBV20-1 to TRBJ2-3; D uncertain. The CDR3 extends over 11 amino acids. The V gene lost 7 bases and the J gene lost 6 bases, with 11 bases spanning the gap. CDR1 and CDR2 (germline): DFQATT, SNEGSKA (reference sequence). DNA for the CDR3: TGCAGTGGGCTGAACTCGGATACGCAGTATTTT. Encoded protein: CSGLNSDTQYF.

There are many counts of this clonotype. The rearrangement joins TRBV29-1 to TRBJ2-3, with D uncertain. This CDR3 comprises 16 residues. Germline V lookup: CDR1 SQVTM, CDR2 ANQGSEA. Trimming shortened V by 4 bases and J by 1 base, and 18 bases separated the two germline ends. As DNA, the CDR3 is TGCAGCGTTGTAGGCTCACCTGGATGGGGCACAGATACGCAGTATTTT. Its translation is CSVVGSPGWGTDTQYF.

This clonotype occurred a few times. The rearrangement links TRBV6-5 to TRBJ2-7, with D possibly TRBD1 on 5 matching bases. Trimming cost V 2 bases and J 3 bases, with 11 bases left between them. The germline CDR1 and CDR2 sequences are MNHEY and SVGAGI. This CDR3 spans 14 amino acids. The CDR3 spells CASSYGAGLYEQYF. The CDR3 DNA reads TGTGCCAGCAGTTACGGGGCAGGGCTCTACGAGCAGTACTTC.

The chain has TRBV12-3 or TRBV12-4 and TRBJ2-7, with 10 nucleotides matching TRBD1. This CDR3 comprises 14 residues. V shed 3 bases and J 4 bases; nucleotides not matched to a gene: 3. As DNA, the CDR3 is TGTGCCAGCAGTTTGCGGGACAGGGGATACGAGCAGTACTTC. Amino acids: CASSLRDRGYEQYF.

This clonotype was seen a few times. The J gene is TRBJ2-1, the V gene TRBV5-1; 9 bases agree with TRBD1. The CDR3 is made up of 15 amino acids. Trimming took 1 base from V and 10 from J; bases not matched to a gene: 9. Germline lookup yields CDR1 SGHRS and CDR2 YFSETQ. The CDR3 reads CASSLIEADRGEQFF. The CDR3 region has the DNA TGCGCCAGCAGCTTGATAGAGGCTGACAGGGGGGAGCAGTTCTTC.

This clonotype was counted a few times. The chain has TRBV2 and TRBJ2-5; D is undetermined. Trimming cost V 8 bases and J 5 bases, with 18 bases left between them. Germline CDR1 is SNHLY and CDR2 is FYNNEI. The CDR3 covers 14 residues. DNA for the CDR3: TGTGCCAGCGGGAAAGGGCGGTCTGGGGAGACCCAGTACTTC. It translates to CASGKGRSGETQYF.

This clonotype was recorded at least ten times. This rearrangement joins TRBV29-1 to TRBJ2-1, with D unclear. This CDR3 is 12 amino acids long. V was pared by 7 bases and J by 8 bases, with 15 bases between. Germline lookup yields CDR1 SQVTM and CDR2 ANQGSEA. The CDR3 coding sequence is TGCAGCGCCGACCGGGTTGGGGATGAGCAGTTCTTC. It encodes CSADRVGDEQFF.

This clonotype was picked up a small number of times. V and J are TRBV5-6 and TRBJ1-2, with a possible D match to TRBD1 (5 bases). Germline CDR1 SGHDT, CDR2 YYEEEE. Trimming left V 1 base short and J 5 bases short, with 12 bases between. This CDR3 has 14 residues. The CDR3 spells CASSLSGPLYGYTF. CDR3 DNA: TGTGCCAGCAGCTTGTCAGGGCCCTTATATGGCTACACCTTC.

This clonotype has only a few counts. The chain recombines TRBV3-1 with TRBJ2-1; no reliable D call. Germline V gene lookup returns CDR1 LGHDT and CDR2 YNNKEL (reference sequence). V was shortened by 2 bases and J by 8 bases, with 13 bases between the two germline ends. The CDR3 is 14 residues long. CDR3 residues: CASSQIHATYEQFF. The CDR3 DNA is TGTGCCAGCAGCCAAATTCATGCTACCTATGAGCAGTTCTTC.